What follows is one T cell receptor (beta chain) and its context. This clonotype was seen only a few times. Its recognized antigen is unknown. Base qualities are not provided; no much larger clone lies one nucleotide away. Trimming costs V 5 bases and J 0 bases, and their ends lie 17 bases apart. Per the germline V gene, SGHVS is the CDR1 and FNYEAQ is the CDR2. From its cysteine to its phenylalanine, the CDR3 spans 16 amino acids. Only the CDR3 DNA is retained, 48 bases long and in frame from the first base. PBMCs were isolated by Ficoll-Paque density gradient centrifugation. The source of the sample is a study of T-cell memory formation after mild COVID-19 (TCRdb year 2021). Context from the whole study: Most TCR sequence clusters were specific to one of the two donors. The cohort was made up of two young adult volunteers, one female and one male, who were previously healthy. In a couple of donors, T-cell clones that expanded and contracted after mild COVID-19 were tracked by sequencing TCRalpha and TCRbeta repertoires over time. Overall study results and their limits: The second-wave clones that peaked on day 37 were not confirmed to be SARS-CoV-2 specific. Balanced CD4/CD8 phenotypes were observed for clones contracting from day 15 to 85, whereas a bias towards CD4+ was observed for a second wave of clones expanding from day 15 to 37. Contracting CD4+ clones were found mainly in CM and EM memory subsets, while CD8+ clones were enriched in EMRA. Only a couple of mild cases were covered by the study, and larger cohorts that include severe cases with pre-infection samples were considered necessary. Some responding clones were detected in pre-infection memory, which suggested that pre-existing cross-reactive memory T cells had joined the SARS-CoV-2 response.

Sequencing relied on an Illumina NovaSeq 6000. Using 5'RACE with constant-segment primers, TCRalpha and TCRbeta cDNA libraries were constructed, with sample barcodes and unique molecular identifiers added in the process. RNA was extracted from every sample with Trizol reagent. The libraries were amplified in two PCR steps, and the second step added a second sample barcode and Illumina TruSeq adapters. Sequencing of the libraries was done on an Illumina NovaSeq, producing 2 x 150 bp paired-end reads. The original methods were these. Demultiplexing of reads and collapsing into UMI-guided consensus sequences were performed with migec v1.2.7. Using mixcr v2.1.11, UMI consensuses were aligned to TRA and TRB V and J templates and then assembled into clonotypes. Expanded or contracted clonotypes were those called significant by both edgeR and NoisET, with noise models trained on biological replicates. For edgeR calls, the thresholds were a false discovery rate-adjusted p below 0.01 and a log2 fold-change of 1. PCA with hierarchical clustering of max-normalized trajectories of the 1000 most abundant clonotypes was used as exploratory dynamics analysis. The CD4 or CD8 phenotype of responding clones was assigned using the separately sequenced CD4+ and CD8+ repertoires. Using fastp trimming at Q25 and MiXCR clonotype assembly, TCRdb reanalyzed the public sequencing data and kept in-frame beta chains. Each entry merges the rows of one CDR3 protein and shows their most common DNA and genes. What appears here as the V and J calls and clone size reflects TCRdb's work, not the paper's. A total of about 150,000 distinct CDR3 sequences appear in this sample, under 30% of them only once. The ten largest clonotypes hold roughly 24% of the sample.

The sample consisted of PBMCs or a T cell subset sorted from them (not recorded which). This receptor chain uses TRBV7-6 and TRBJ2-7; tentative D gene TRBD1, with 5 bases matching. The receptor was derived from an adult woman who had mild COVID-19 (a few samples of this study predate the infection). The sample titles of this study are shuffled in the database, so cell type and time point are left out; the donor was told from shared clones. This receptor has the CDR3 CASSLGPGRSSYEQYF. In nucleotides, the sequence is TGTGCCAGCAGCCTGGGGCCGGGCCGAAGCTCCTACGAGCAGTACTTC.